This record covers a single T cell receptor beta chain. Its antigen is not known. The entry originates in a study of cytomegalovirus exposure and HLA in healthy donors. For the study at large: The roughly 120 validation repertoires used the same platform as the 550 to 750 first-cohort repertoires, a later analysis reported. Study-wide results and caveats: It was reported that the classifier diagnosed cytomegalovirus status with high specificity and sensitivity in both the original and validation cohorts. A later analysis found first-cohort TCR clusters tended to co-occur in the approximately 110 validation repertoires.

CDR1 is SEHNR and CDR2 is FQNEAQ in the germline V gene (reference sequence). CDR3 length equals 15 residues. The ends were cut back, 5 bases at V and 8 bases at J, with 16 bases in the middle. This table comes from immunoSEQ multiplex PCR, and its TCRdb copy is limited to in-frame clones, with some not included. The repertoire has 130,000 or so clones, just under 90% of them found once; the top ten carry 3% to 3.5%. Separate from the roughly 720-subject first cohort was the approximately 130-subject validation cohort, to which the donors belonged. The receptor comes from a man between 25 and 39 years old in good health and CMV-seronegative. The sample was PBMCs. This chain uses TRBV7-9 with TRBJ1-6, with a possible D match to TRBD1 (6 bases). CDR3 sequence reads: CASSGGGQSDSPLHF. The CDR3 region has the DNA TGTGCCAGCAGCGGTGGAGGACAGTCAGATTCACCCCTCCACTTT.